This TCR beta chain was sequenced in a study of OX40 agonist ivuxolimab in advanced cancers. Study overall: One patient with hepatocellular carcinoma and two with cutaneous melanoma, three in all, had partial responses. Broader study findings: Partial responders at 0.1-3.0 mg/kg had among the lowest clonal expansion.

Comment on this clone: The target antigen is unknown.

Profiled with immunoSEQ multiplex PCR; TCRdb holds only in-frame clones, not every one. The sample has around 30,000 clones, approximately 91% seen once; the top ten hold approximately 3.8%. The source material was CD4+ or CD8+ T cells sorted from blood, sampled in a trial of the OX40 agonist ivuxolimab. This receptor was obtained from an adult with an advanced solid tumor such as melanoma, head and neck, liver or kidney cancer.

The CDR3 region is CASSLARTTDTQYF. The CDR3 nucleotides read TGTGCCAGCAGCTTAGCGCGGACCACAGATACGCAGTATTTT. This chain connects TRBV7-9 to TRBJ2-3; D gene uncertain. CDR3 length: 14 residues. The germline V and J ends were trimmed by 0 bases and 2 bases, with 6 bases remaining between them. Germline V gives CDR1 SEHNR, CDR2 FQNEAQ (reference sequence). Together with reference TRBV7-9 and TRBJ2-3, the CDR3 gives the full variable domain: DTGVSQNPRHKITKRGQNVTFRCDPISEHNRLYWYRQTLGQGPEFLTYFQNEAQLEKSRLLSDRFSAERPKGSFSTLEIQRTEQGDSAMYLCASSLARTTDTQYFGPGTRLTVL.